A single sample is the source of the 23 T cell receptor beta chains below, sequenced in a study of blood T cells in healthy people across ages. Primed by a sample-barcoded 5' primer and a J-beta primer mix, a second PCR proceeded for 7 to 11 cycles. TCRdb used MiXCR to reprocess the 5' RACE reads, holding one entry per CDR3 protein. The data show 1.5 million to 2 million distinct CDR3 sequences, about two fifths seen once. The specimen sequenced was blood. The source of these receptors is a human donor in good health.

V is TRBV12-3 or TRBV12-4 and J is TRBJ1-5; D is unresolved. V lost 3 bases and J lost 0, with 12 bases in between. The CDR3 length is 16 residues. CDR3 nucleotide sequence: TGTGCCAGCAGTTTCTCCGGGCCAAATAGCAATCAGCCCCAGCATTTT. Encoded protein: CASSFSGPNSNQPQHF.

This clonotype was seen many times. This rearrangement joins TRBV5-1 to TRBJ1-2, with 11 bases fitting TRBD1. After removal of 4 bases from V and 3 bases from J, the junction contained 5 bases not matched to a gene. The CDR3 is made up of 15 amino acids. Germline CDR1 reads SGHRS; CDR2 reads YFSETQ. DNA of the CDR3: TGCGCCAGCAGCCATGGACAGGGGGCCTACTATGGCTACACCTTC. This translates into CASSHGQGAYYGYTF.

V usage is TRBV18 and J usage is TRBJ2-5; tentative D call: TRBD1 (5 bases). Germline assignment: CDR1 KGHSH and CDR2 LQKENI. V lost 3 bases, J lost 11 bases, and 22 bases lay in between. The CDR3 is 15 amino acids. CDR3 nucleotides: TGTGCCAGCTCACCGACAGTAAGGGCACCCCAGGAGCAGTACTTC. Translation: CASSPTVRAPQEQYF.

This clonotype was observed a few times. The chain recombines TRBV2 with TRBJ2-1, with D perhaps TRBD1 (5 bases). The CDR3 covers 14 residues. The V gene lost 5 bases and the J gene lost 2 bases, with 10 bases spanning the gap. Germline V gene lookup returns CDR1 SNHLY and CDR2 FYNNEI. The CDR3 nucleotides are TGTGCCAGCAGTAGCAGGGTTACCTACAATGAGCAGTTCTTC. Translating gives CASSSRVTYNEQFF.

V gene TRBV28 combines with J gene TRBJ2-5; D is possibly TRBD1 or TRBD2 (6 bases each). This CDR3 region has 17 residues. Germline CDR1 is MDHEN and CDR2 is SYDVKM. The germline V and J ends were trimmed by 2 bases and 5 bases, with 21 bases remaining between them. As DNA, the CDR3 is TGTGCCAGCAGTTTACAAGAGAGGGGGGCGCACGGGGAGACCCAGTACTTC. This sequence encodes CASSLQERGAHGETQYF.

The CDR3, as DNA: TGTGCCAGCAGCGTGTTTGACAGGGGCCACGAGACCCAGTACTTC. This encodes CASSVFDRGHETQYF. The chain couples TRBV9 to TRBJ2-5, with 8 positions matching TRBD1. CDR3 length equals 15 residues. Germline assignment: CDR1 SGDLS and CDR2 YYNGEE. V dropped 2 bases and J dropped 5; count of bases not matched to a gene: 8.

The rearrangement joins TRBV15 to TRBJ2-5; D may be TRBD2 (5 bases). V shed 5 bases and J shed 5 bases, with 15 bases lying between them. CDR1 LNHNV and CDR2 YYDKDF come from the germline V gene (reference sequence). This CDR3 is built from 14 residues. The CDR3 DNA sequence: TGTGCCACCAGCGAGCGGACGATGAGGGAGACCCAGTACTTC. Amino acid sequence: CATSERTMRETQYF.

The V gene is TRBV9, the J gene TRBJ2-5; D is ambiguous. V lost 3 bases to trimming and J lost 4 bases, with 16 bases between them. Germline CDR1 and CDR2: SGDLS and YYNGEE. This CDR3 comprises 15 residues. The CDR3 protein is CASSAQRASSETQYF. The CDR3 coding sequence is TGTGCCAGCAGCGCCCAGAGAGCCTCCTCAGAGACCCAGTACTTC.

The chain couples TRBV20-1 to TRBJ2-5; maybe TRBD2 (6 bases). Germline V CDR1 and CDR2: DFQATT, SNEGSKA (reference sequence). Trimming took off 6 bases at V and 3 bases at J, with 17 bases between the two ends. The CDR3 is 14 residues long. The CDR3 nucleotides read TGCAGTGCCCCGCGTCCCGGGGGTAAAGAGACCCAGTACTTC. It yields the protein CSAPRPGGKETQYF.

The rearrangement joins TRBV6-5 to TRBJ2-7, with no clear D. Germline loops: CDR1 MNHEY, CDR2 SVGAGI. The ends were cut back, 1 base at V and 3 bases at J, with 13 bases in the middle. This CDR3 has 15 amino acids. CDR3 DNA sequence: TGTGCCAGCAGTTACTATCCGGGCGCTATCTACGAGCAGTACTTC. This sequence encodes CASSYYPGAIYEQYF.

This clonotype appeared a few times. The rearrangement uses TRBV2 and TRBJ2-3; unclear D gene. CDR3 length equals 14 residues. Germline V CDR1 and CDR2: SNHLY, FYNNEI. V lost 4 bases to trimming and J lost 6 bases, with 14 bases between them. CDR3 sequence: CASSVVQREDTQYF. CDR3 nucleotides: TGTGCCAGCAGTGTGGTACAGCGTGAGGATACGCAGTATTTT.

Details on this clonotype: One end of the junction is discordant with germline, which a read error may explain. V is TRBV9 and J is TRBJ2-3, with D tentatively TRBD1 or TRBD2 (6 bases each). The CDR3 has 16 amino acids. Germline assignment: CDR1 SGDLS and CDR2 YYNGEE. The CDR3 spells CTSSAYGGLSTDTQYF. CDR3 bases: TGTACCAGCAGCGCCTATGGGGGGCTATCCACAGATACGCAGTATTTT.

The V call is TRBV6-1, the J call TRBJ2-3; D might be TRBD1 (5 bases). CDR3 length: 17 amino acids. Trimming took 1 base from V and 2 from J, leaving 16 bases between them. From germline, CDR1 is MNHNS and CDR2 SASEGT. This CDR3 is CASSEVGVLFSTDTQYF. The CDR3, as DNA: TGTGCCAGCAGTGAAGTAGGGGTACTATTCTCCACAGATACGCAGTATTTT.

V and J are TRBV6-5 and TRBJ1-5, with 7 nucleotides matching TRBD1. V lost 6 bases, J lost 11 bases, and 16 bases stayed unmatched. The CDR3 extends over 15 amino acids. Germline lookup yields CDR1 MNHEY and CDR2 SVGAGI. In DNA, the CDR3 is TGTGCCAGCAGCATAGGGCCAGGGGGAGGGCAGTCCCAGCATTTT. It translates to CASSIGPGGGQSQHF.

The V gene is TRBV29-1, the J gene TRBJ1-1; weak D call: TRBD1 (5 bases). CDR1 SQVTM and CDR2 ANQGSEA come from the germline V gene. CDR3 size: 13 residues. V was clipped by 5 bases and J by 7 bases, with 17 bases between them. CDR3 region: CSVYPGRRIEAFF. CDR3 sequence (DNA): TGCAGCGTTTATCCGGGACGGAGGATTGAAGCTTTCTTT.

This chain uses TRBV7-2 with TRBJ1-1; D is ambiguous. Trimming stripped 3 bases from V and 7 bases from J, with 6 bases between. The CDR3 extends over 11 amino acids. CDR1 SGHTA and CDR2 FQGNSA come from the germline V gene. The CDR3, as DNA: TGTGCCAGCAGCTTTTTTAATGAAGCTTTCTTT. Encoded protein: CASSFFNEAFF.

The chain uses TRBV28 and TRBJ1-2, with a tentative D call TRBD1 (5 bases). The V and J ends lost 5 bases and 4 bases respectively, with 17 bases between them. The CDR3 has 15 amino acids. From germline, CDR1 is MDHEN and CDR2 SYDVKM. In DNA, the CDR3 is TGTGCCAGCAGTGCTGGAGGACAAATCGGCTATGGCTACACCTTC. Translated: CASSAGGQIGYGYTF.

The chain is built from TRBV7-2 and TRBJ2-3, with 8 bases that match TRBD2. Germline lookup yields CDR1 SGHTA and CDR2 FQGNSA. The CDR3 is made up of 16 amino acids. Trimming at V came to 4 bases and at J to 2 bases, leaving 8 bases not matched to a gene. The CDR3: CASSSHGGGSTDTQYF. The CDR3 DNA follows: TGTGCCAGCAGCTCCCATGGCGGGGGGTCCACAGATACGCAGTATTTT.

This chain uses TRBV6-6 with TRBJ2-1, with D possibly TRBD2 on 5 matching bases. The CDR3 runs to 11 residues. The V end was cut by 8 bases, the J end by 8 bases, with 10 bases between. Germline CDR1 is MNHNY and CDR2 is SVGAGI (reference sequence). The CDR3 DNA is TGTGCCAGCCAGAGGGTCGATGAGCAGTTCTTC. Protein: CASQRVDEQFF.

The chain has TRBV6-5 and TRBJ1-4, with TRBD1 matching 8 bases. Trimming removed 5 bases from V and 8 bases from J; junction bases left unmatched: 7. The CDR3 sequence is 14 residues long. Germline CDR1 and CDR2: MNHEY and SVGAGI. The CDR3 sequence is CASSPRTGPEKLFF. CDR3 nucleotide sequence: TGTGCCAGCAGTCCCCGGACAGGGCCAGAAAAACTGTTTTTT.

The chain links TRBV4-3 to TRBJ2-1, with D hard to call. CDR3 length equals 15 residues. Germline V gene data show CDR1 as LGHNA and CDR2 as YSLEER. The germline V and J ends were trimmed by 1 base and 0 bases, with 7 bases remaining between them. The CDR3 DNA follows: TGCGCCAGCAGCCAAGGCTACGGCTCCTACAATGAGCAGTTCTTC. Its translation: CASSQGYGSYNEQFF.

This clonotype came up a few times. V gene TRBV9 combines with J gene TRBJ2-5, with D uncertain. V dropped 4 bases and J dropped 2 bases, with 18 bases sitting between them. This CDR3 is built from 16 residues. The germline V gene has CDR1 SGDLS and CDR2 YYNGEE. As DNA, the CDR3 is TGTGCCAGCAGCTCGAGGACGGCAAACAGTCAAGAGACCCAGTACTTC. Translated, it gives CASSSRTANSQETQYF.

V and J are TRBV7-9 and TRBJ1-2, with 8 bases that match TRBD1. Germline loops: CDR1 SEHNR, CDR2 FQNEAQ (reference sequence). V shed 9 bases, J shed 4 bases, and the junction held 10 bases outside the gene matches. The length of the CDR3 is 14 residues. The CDR3 nucleotides read TGTGCCAGTGTCGGGGACAGGTCCATCTATGGCTACACCTTC. Protein: CASVGDRSIYGYTF.